This entry is about one T cell receptor (beta chain). Its cognate antigen is unknown. CDR3 length equals 14 residues. The V end lost 1 base, the J end lost 1 base, and 7 bases lay between the germline ends. Germline CDR1 reads MNHNS; CDR2 reads SASEGT. The data originate from a study of cytomegalovirus exposure and HLA in healthy donors. Study-level results: The listing of 150 to 200 TCR beta chains classed them as cytomegalovirus-associated. Judged likely to be a sequencing artifact was a cluster of highly shared sequence variants.

The primer mix had 60 Vbeta and 13 Jbeta primers. Assay: immunoSEQ multiplex PCR; the TCRdb copy retains only in-frame clones and omits some. The table shows under 150,000 clones, with roughly 80% occurring only once. The specimen was PBMCs. This receptor was taken from a middle-aged woman in good health and CMV-seropositive. The chain employs TRBV6-1 and TRBJ1-1, with a possible D match to TRBD1 (5 bases). CDR3 amino acids: CASSEGTRNTEAFF. CDR3 nucleotide sequence: TGTGCCAGCAGTGAAGGGACAAGGAACACTGAAGCTTTCTTT.